Below, 6 T cell receptor beta chains from the same sample are listed, as sequenced in a study of cytomegalovirus exposure and HLA in healthy donors listed by TCRdb under 2017. Library preparation employed the immunoSEQ multiplex PCR assay. The multiplex PCR relied on a mix of 60 forward primers for TCR Vbeta segments and 13 reverse primers for TCR Jbeta segments. TCRdb mirrors the immuneACCESS table, restricted to in-frame sequences. Some clones are absent from its copies; in checked studies, under half trace to an unresolved V gene, and the reason for the others is unknown. In this sample the table shows some 140,000 clones, less than 80% of which occur a single time. The top ten constitute approximately 8.8% of the sample. The sample consisted of PBMCs. These receptors were taken from a woman in her forties or fifties in good health and CMV-seropositive.

The chain recombines TRBV11-1 with TRBJ2-5; 12 bases fit TRBD2. CDR1 is SGHAT, CDR2 FQDESV, per germline (reference sequence). The CDR3 is made up of 16 amino acids. After removal of 5 bases from V and 5 bases from J, the junction contained 9 bases not matched to a gene. In DNA form, the CDR3 reads TGTGCCAGCAGCCCGACTAGCGGGGGCCCCTGGGAGACCCAGTACTTC. Its protein product is CASSPTSGGPWETQYF.

The chain combines TRBV19 with TRBJ2-2; a possible D gene is TRBD1 (5 bases). Germline V CDR1 and CDR2: LNHDA, SQIVND (reference sequence). V was trimmed by 6 bases and J by 4 bases, leaving 15 bases between them. The CDR3 runs to 15 residues. The DNA of the CDR3 is TGTGCCAGTAGCGACGCCTTTCAGGGCACCGGGGAGCTGTTTTTT. Translating it yields CASSDAFQGTGELFF.

The genes are TRBV2 and TRBJ2-5; 7 positions match TRBD1. The V and J ends lost 8 bases and 4 bases, in that order; junction bases with no gene match: 4. This CDR3 is 12 amino acids long. The germline V gene encodes CDR1 SNHLY and CDR2 FYNNEI. The CDR3: CASGQGVETQYF. DNA of the CDR3: TGTGCCAGCGGGCAGGGGGTAGAGACCCAGTACTTC. Full variable domain (remainder filled in from reference TRBV2 and TRBJ2-5): EPEVTQTPSHQVTQMGQEVILRCVPISNHLYFYWYRQILGQKVEFLVSFYNNEISEKSEIFDDQFSVERPDGSNFTLKIRSTKLEDSAMYFCASGQGVETQYFGPGTRLLVL.

The rearrangement links TRBV19 to TRBJ1-4; TRBD1 might be the D (5 bases). Between the trimmed V and J ends, which lost 3 bases and 8 bases, there was a span of 10 bases. The CDR3 is made up of 13 amino acids. CDR1 is LNHDA, CDR2 SQIVND, per germline (reference sequence). This CDR3 reads CASSIGGGEKLFF. The CDR3 bases are TGTGCCAGTAGTATTGGGGGGGGAGAAAAACTGTTTTTT.

The chain uses TRBV28 and TRBJ2-5; the D gene is possibly TRBD2 (5 bases). The CDR3 contains 17 residues. Per the germline V gene, CDR1 is MDHEN and CDR2 is SYDVKM. The V and J ends lost 6 bases and 5 bases respectively, with 25 bases between them. CDR3 loop: CASSFNRGSGLLETQYF. Here the CDR3 DNA reads TGTGCCAGCAGCTTTAATCGGGGATCCGGGTTGTTGGAGACCCAGTACTTC.

The gene calls are TRBV30 and TRBJ1-3; no definite D call. Per germline, CDR1 GTSNPN and CDR2 SVGIG (reference sequence). This CDR3 spans 14 amino acids. V was trimmed by 2 bases and J by 2 bases, leaving 10 bases between them. The CDR3 nucleotides read TGTGCCTGGAGTCGAGCTTATGCTGGAAACACCATATATTTT. Translation gives CAWSRAYAGNTIYF.